This paragraph reports one TCR beta chain. PCR employed 60 Vbeta and 13 Jbeta primers. Sequenced by immunoSEQ multiplex PCR; TCRdb stores in-frame clones only, minus some. The sample has under 130,000 clones, roughly 15% seen once. The sample comes from a study of cytomegalovirus exposure and HLA in healthy donors. The CDR3 is 14 amino acids. V was shortened by 3 bases and J by 2 bases, with 11 bases between the two germline ends. Germline CDR1 is SEHNR and CDR2 is FQNEAQ (reference sequence). Sequencing used PBMCs. The receptor's source is a female donor in good health and CMV-seronegative. This chain uses TRBV7-9 with TRBJ2-7; D is ambiguous. The CDR3 sequence is CASSFYYTTYEQYF. CDR3 DNA: TGTGCCAGCAGCTTCTACTACACTACCTACGAGCAGTACTTC.